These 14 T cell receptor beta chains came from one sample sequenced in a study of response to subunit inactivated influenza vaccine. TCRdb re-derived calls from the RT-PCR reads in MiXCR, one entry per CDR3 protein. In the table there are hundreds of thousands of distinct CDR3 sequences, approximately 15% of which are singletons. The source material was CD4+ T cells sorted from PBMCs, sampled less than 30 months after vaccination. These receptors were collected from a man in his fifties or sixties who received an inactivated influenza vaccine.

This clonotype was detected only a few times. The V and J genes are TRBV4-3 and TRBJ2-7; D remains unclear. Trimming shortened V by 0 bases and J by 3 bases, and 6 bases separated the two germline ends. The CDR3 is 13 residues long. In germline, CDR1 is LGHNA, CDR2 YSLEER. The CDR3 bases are TGCGCCAGCAGCCAAGATGTTCGCTACGAGCAGTACTTC. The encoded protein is CASSQDVRYEQYF.

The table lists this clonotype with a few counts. CDR3 sequence reads: CASSPGLTRTIYF. DNA for the CDR3: TGCGCCAGCAGTCCGGGGCTTACCCGGACCATATATTTT. The rearrangement joins TRBV5-1 to TRBJ1-3; maybe TRBD1 (5 bases). The CDR3 length is 13 residues. Germline values: CDR1 SGHRS, CDR2 YFSETQ. V was shortened by 5 bases and J by 10 bases, with 16 bases between the two germline ends.

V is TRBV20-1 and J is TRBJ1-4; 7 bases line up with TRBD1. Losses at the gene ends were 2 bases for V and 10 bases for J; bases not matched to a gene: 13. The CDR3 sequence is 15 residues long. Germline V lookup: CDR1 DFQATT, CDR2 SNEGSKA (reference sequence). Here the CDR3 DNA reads TGCAGTGCTAGACCCCACAGGGGAGGTTTCGGAAAACTGTTTTTT. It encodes CSARPHRGGFGKLFF.

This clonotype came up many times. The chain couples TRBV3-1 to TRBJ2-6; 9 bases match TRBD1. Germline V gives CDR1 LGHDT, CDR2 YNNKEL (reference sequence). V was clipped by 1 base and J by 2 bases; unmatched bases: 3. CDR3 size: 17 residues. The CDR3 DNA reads TGTGCCAGCAGCCAAGGGACAGGGGTTGCTGGGGCCAACGTCCTGACTTTC. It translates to CASSQGTGVAGANVLTF.

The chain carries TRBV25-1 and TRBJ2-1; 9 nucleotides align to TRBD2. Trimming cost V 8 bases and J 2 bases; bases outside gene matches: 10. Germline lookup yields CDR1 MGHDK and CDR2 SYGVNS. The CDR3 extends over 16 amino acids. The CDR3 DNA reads TGTGCCAGCGCCCTTGGGACTAGCTCAGCCTACAATGAGCAGTTCTTC. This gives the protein CASALGTSSAYNEQFF.

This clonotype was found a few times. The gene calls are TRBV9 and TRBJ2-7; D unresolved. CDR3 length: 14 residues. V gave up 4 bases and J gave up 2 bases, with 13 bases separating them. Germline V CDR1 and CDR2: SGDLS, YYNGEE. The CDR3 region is CASSPHLWPYEQYF. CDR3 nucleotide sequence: TGTGCCAGCAGCCCCCATTTATGGCCCTACGAGCAGTACTTC.

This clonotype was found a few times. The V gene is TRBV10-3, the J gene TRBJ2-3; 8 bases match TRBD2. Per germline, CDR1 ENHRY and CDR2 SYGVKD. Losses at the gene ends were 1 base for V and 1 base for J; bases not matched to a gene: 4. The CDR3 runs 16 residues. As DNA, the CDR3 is TGTGCCATCAGTGAGTTTGTTAGCGGGGGCACAGATACGCAGTATTTT. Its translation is CAISEFVSGGTDTQYF.

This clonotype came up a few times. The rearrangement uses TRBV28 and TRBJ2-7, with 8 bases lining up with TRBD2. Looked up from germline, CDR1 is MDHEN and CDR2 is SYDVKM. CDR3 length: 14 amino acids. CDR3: CVVCASGSIGEQYF. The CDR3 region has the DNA TGTGTCGTGTGTGCCAGCGGGAGTATAGGGGAGCAGTACTTC.

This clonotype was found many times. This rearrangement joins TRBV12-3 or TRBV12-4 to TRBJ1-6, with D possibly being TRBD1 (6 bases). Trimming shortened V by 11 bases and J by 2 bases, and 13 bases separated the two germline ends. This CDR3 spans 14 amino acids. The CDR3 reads CACSGGAYNSPLHF. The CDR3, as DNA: TGTGCCTGCTCCGGGGGCGCCTATAATTCACCCCTCCACTTT.

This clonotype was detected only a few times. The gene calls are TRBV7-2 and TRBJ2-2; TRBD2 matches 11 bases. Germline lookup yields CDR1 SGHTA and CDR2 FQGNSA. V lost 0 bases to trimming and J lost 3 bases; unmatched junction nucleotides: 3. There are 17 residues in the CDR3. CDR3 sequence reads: CASSLAGTSGHTGELFF. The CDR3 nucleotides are TGTGCCAGCAGCTTAGCCGGGACTAGCGGCCACACCGGGGAGCTGTTTTTT.

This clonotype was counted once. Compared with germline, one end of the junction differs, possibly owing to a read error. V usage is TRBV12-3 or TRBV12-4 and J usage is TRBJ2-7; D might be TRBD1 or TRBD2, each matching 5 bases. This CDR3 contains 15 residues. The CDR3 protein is CASSLAGEMFNELYF. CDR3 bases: TGTGCCAGCAGTTTAGCGGGGGAGATGTTTAACGAGCTGTACTTC.

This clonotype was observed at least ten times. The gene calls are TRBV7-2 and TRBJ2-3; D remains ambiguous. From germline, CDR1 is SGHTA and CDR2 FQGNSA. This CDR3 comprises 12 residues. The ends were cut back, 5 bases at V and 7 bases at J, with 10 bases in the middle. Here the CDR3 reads CASSRRQNTQYF. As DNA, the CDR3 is TGTGCCAGCAGCCGTCGGCAGAATACGCAGTATTTT.

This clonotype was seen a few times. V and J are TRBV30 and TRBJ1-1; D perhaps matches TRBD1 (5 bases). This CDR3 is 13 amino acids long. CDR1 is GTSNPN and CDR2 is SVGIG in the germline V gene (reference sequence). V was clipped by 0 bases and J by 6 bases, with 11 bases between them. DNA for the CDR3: TGTGCCTGGAGTGTAAACGGCAGGGCTGAAGCTTTCTTT. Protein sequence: CAWSVNGRAEAFF.

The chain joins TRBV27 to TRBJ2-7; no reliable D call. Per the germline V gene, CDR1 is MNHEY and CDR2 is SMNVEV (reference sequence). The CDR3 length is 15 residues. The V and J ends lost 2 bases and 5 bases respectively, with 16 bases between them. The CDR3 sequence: CASSLKSPLYDEQYF. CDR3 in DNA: TGTGCCAGCAGTTTAAAGTCACCCCTGTATGACGAGCAGTACTTC.